The rows below give T cell receptor beta chains drawn from one sample of a study of blood T cell repertoires in COVID-19. Profiling relied on immunoSEQ multiplex PCR, and the TCRdb table lists in-frame clones only, not all of them. The sample consists of 95,000 to 150,000 clones, 92% of them appearing once. Sequenced: peripheral blood. These receptors were obtained from a man in his fifties or sixties with COVID-19, enrolled during active disease. The CDR3 runs from the conserved cysteine through the conserved F or W. D genes are given only for firm matches.

>TRBD2|TRBV6-2/TRBV6-3|TRBJ2-4
CASSSAGRDIQYF
TGTGCCAGCAGTTCTGCAGGGAGGGACATTCAGTACTTC
>TRBD2|TRBV27|TRBJ2-2
CASSFFAGDTGELFF
TGTGCCAGCAGTTTCTTTGCGGGAGACACCGGGGAGCTGTTTTTT
>NA|TRBV21-1|TRBJ1-5
CASSKSHIPRNQPQHF
TGTGCCAGCAGCAAGTCGCACATCCCTCGCAATCAGCCCCAGCATTTT
>TRBD2|TRBV5-1|TRBJ2-1
CASSPGTSGYNEQFF
TGCGCCAGCAGCCCCGGGACTAGCGGTTACAATGAGCAGTTCTTC
>NA|TRBV11-1|TRBJ2-3
CASSFEQGIGTDTQYF
TGTGCCAGCAGCTTTGAACAGGGTATTGGCACAGATACGCAGTATTTT
>NA|TRBV18|TRBJ1-1
CASSPIPWTDTEAFF
TGTGCCAGCTCACCTATACCCTGGACAGACACTGAAGCTTTCTTT
>NA|TRBV6-6|TRBJ2-1
CASSSSGTGYDEQFF
TGTGCCAGCAGTTCTTCCGGGACTGGGTATGATGAGCAGTTCTTC
>TRBD1|TRBV9|TRBJ1-1
CASSVMTGGSTEAFF
TGTGCCAGCAGCGTAATGACAGGGGGCAGCACTGAAGCTTTCTTT
>TRBD1|TRBV19|TRBJ2-5
CASSSAPGTGRQETQYF
TGTGCCAGTAGTAGCGCCCCCGGGACAGGGCGCCAAGAGACCCAGTACTTC
>NA|TRBV9|TRBJ2-3
CASSVKQEGTQYF
TGTGCCAGCAGCGTGAAACAGGAGGGCACGCAGTATTTT
>NA|TRBV21-1|TRBJ2-7
CASSKISGYEQYF
TGTGCCAGCAGCAAGATTAGCGGATACGAGCAGTACTTC
>TRBD2|TRBV5-1|TRBJ2-1
CASSFGTSVGNEQFF
TGCGCCAGCAGCTTCGGGACTAGCGTTGGCAATGAGCAGTTCTTC
>TRBD2|TRBV28|TRBJ2-2
CASMTSGRWELFF
TGTGCCAGCATGACTAGCGGGAGATGGGAGCTGTTTTTT
>TRBD2|TRBV30|TRBJ2-1
CAWSGAAGARDEQFF
TGTGCCTGGAGTGGGGCAGCGGGAGCTCGTGATGAGCAGTTCTTC
>NA|TRBV6-2/TRBV6-3|TRBJ2-7
CASSFTGKHDYEQYF
TGTGCCAGCAGTTTTACAGGGAAACACGACTACGAGCAGTACTTC
>TRBD1|TRBV6-5|TRBJ1-2
CASRLTGTGDYGYTF
TGTGCCAGCAGACTAACCGGGACAGGTGATTATGGCTACACCTTC
>TRBD2|TRBV5-1|TRBJ2-2
CASSLNPAGGPGGELFF
TGCGCCAGCAGCTTGAATCCAGCGGGAGGGCCAGGCGGGGAGCTGTTTTTT
>NA|TRBV27|TRBJ2-2
CASSSGLFSPTGELFF
TGTGCCAGCAGTTCAGGACTCTTTAGTCCCACCGGGGAGCTGTTTTTT